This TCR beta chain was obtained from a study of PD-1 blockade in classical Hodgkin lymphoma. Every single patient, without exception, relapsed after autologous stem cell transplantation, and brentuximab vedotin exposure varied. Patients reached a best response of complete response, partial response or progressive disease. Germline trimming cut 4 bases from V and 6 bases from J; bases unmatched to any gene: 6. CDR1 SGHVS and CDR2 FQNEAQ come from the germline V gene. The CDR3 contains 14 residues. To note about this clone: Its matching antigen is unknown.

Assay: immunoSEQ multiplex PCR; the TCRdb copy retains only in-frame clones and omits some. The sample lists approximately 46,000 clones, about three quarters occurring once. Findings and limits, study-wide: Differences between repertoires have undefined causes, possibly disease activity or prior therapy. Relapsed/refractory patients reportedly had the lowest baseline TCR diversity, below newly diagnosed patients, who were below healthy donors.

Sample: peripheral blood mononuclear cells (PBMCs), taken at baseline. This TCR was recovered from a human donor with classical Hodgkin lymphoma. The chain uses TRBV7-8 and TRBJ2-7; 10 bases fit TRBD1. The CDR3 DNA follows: TGTGCCAGCAGCTGGGTGACAGGGGGCGGCGAGCAGTACTTC. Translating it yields CASSWVTGGGEQYF. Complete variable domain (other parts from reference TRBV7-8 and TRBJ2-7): GAGVSQSPRYKVAKRGQDVALRCDPISGHVSLFWYQQALGQGPEFLTYFQNEAQLDKSGLPSDRFFAERPEGSVSTLKIQRTQQEDSAVYLCASSWVTGGGEQYFGPGTRLTVT.